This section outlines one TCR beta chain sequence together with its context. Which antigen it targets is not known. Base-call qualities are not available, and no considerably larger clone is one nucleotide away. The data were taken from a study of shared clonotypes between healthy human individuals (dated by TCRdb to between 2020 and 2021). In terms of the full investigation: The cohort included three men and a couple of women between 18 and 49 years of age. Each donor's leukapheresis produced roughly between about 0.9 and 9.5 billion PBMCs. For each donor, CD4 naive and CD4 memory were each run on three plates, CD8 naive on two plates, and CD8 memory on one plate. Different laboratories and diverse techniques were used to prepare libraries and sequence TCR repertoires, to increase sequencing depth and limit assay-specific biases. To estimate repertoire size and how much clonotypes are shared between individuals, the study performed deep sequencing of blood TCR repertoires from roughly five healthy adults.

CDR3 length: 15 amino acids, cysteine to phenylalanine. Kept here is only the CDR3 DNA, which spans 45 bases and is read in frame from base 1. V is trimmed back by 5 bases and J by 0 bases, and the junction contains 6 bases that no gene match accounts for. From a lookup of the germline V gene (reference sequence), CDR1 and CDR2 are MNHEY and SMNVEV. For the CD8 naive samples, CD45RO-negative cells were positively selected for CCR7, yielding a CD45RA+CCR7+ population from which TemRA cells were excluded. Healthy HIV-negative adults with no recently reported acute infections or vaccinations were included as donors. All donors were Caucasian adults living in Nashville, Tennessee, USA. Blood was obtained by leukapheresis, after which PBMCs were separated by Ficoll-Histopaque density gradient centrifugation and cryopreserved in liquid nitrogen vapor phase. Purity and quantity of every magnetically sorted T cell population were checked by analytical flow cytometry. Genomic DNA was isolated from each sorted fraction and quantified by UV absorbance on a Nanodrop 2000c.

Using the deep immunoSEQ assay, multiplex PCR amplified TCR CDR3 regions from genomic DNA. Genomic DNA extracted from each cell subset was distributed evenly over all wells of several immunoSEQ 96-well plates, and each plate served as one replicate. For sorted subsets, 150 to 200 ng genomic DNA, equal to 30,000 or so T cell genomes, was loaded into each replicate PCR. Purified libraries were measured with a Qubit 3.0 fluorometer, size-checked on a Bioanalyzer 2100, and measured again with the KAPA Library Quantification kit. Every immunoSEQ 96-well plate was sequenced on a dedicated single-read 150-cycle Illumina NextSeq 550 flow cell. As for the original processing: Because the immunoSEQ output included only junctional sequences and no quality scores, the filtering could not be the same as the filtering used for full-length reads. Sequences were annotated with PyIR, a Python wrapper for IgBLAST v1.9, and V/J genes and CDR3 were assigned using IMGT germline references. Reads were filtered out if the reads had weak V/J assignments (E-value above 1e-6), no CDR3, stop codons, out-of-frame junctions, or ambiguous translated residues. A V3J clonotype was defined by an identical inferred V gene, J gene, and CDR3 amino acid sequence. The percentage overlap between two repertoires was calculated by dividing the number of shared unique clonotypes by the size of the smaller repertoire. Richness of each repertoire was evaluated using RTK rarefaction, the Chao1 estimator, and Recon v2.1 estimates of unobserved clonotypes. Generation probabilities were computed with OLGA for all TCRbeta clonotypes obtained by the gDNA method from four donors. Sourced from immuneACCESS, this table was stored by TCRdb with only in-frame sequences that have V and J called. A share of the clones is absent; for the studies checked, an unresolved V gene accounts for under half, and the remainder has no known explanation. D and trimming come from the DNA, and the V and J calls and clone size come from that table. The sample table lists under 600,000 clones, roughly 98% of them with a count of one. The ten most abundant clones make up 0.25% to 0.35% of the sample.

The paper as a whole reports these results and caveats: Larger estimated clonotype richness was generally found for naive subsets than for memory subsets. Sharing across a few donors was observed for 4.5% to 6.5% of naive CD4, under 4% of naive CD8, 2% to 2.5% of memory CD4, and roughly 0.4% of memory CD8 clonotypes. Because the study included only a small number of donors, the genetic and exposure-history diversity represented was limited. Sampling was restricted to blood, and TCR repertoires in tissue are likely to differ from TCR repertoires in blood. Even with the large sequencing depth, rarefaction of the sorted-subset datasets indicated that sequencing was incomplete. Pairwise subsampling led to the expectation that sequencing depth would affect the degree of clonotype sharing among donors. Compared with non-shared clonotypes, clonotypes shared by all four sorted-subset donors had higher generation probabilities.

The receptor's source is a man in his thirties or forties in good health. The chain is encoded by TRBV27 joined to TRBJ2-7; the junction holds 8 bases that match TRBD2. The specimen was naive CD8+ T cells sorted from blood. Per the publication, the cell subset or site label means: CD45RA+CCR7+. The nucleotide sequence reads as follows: TGTGCCAGCAGTCCACATAGCGGGATCTCCTACGAGCAGTACTTC. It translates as CASSPHSGISYEQYF.